This T cell receptor beta chain was identified during a study of cytomegalovirus exposure and HLA in healthy donors. Donors were nominally healthy when sampled, though unrecorded immune exposures were likely. The PCR used 60 Vbeta and 13 Jbeta primers. Measured with immunoSEQ multiplex PCR; TCRdb has only the in-frame clones, and not every one. This table holds about 190,000 clones, about four fifths found once. Per the germline V gene, CDR1 is MNHEY and CDR2 is SMNVEV (reference sequence). The V and J ends lost 1 base and 4 bases, in that order; junction bases with no gene match: 9. The CDR3 is made up of 16 amino acids.

This sequence was found in a young woman in good health and CMV-seropositive. V usage is TRBV27 and J usage is TRBJ2-5, with 7 bases fitting TRBD2. Sequencing was performed on PBMCs. CDR3 DNA: TGTGCCAGCAGTTTATACGGGGAGGGAGGGCCAGAGACCCAGTACTTC. It yields the protein CASSLYGEGGPETQYF.